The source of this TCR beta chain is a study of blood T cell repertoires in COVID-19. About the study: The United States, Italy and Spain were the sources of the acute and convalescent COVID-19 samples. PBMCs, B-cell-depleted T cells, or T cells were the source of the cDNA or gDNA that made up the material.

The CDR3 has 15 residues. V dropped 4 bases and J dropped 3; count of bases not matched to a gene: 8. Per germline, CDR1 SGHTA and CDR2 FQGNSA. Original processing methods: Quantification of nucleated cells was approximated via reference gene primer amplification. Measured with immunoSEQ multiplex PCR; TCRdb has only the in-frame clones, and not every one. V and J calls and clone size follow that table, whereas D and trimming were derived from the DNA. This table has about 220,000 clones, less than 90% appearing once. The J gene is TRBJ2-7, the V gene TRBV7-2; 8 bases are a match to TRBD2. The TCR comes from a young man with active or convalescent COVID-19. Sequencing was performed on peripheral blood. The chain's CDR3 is CASSSSGGGSYEQYF. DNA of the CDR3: TGTGCCAGCAGCTCGTCGGGGGGGGGCAGCTACGAGCAGTACTTC.